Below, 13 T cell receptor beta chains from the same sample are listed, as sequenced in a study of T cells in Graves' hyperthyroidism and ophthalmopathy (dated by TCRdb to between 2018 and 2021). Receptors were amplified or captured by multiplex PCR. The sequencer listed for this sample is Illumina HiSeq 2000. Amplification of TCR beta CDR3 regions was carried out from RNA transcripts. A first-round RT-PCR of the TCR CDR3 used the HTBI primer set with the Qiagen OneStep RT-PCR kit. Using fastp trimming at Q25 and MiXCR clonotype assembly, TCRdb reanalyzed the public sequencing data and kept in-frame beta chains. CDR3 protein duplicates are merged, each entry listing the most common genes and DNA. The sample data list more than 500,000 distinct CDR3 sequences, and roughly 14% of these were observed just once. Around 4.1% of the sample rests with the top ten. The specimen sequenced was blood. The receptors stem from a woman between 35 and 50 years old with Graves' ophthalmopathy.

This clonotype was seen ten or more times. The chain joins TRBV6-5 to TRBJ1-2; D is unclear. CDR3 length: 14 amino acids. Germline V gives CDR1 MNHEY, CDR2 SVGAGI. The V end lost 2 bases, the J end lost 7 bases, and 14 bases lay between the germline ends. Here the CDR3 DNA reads TGTGCCAGCAGTTACGCTTCAGGCTTGGGTGGCTACACCTTC. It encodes CASSYASGLGGYTF.

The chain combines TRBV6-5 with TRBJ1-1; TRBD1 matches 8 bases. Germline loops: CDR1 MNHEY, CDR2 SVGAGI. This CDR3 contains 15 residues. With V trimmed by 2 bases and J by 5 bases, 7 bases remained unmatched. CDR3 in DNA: TGTGCCAGCAGTTACCGGACAGGGAGTGGGACTGAAGCTTTCTTT. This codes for CASSYRTGSGTEAFF.

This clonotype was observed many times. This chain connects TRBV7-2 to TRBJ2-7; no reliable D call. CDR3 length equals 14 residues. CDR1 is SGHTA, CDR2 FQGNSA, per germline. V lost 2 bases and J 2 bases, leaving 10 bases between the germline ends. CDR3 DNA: TGTGCCAGCAGCTTATATAACCTGGCCTACGAGCAGTACTTC. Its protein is CASSLYNLAYEQYF.

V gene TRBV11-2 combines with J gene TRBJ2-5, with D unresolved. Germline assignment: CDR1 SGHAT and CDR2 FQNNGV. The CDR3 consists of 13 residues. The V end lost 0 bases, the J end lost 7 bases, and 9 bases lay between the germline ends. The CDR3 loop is CASSLDLSRTQYF. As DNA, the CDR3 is TGTGCCAGCAGCTTAGATCTCTCCAGGACCCAGTACTTC.

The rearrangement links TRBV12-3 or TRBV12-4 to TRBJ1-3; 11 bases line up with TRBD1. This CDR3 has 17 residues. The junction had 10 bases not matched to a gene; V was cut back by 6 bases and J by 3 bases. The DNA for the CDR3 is TGTGCCAGCAGAAGAGGACAGGGGGCTCCAGGTGGAAACACCATATATTTT. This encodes CASRRGQGAPGGNTIYF.

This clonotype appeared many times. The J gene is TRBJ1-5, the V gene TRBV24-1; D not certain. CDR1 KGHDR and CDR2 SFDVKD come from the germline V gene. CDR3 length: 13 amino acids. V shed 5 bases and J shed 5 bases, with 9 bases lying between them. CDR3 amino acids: CATSGQRDQPQHF. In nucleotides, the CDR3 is TGTGCCACCAGTGGCCAGAGGGATCAGCCCCAGCATTTT.

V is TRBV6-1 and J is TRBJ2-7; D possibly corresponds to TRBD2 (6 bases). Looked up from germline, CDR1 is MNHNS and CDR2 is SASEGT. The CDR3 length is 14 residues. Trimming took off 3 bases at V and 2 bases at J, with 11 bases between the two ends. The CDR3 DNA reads TGTGCCAGCAGTGATTTGGCGGGGCCCTACGAGCAGTACTTC. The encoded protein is CASSDLAGPYEQYF.

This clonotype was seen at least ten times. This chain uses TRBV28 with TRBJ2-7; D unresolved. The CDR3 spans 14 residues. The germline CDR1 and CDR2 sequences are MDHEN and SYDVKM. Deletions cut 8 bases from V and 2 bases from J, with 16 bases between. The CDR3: CASGSADQAYEQYF. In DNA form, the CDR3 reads TGTGCCAGCGGGTCGGCGGATCAAGCCTACGAGCAGTACTTC. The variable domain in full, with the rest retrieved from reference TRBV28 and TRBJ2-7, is DVKVTQSSRYLVKRTGEKVFLECVQDMDHENMFWYRQDPGLGLRLIYFSYDVKMKEKGDIPEGYSVSREKKERFSLILESASTNQTSMYLCASGSADQAYEQYFGPGTRLTVT.

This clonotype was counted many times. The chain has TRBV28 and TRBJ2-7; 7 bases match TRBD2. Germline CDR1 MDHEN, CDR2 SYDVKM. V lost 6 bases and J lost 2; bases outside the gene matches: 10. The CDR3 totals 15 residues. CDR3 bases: TGTGCCAGCAGCCCTAGGGGACTATATACCTACGAGCAGTACTTC. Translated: CASSPRGLYTYEQYF.

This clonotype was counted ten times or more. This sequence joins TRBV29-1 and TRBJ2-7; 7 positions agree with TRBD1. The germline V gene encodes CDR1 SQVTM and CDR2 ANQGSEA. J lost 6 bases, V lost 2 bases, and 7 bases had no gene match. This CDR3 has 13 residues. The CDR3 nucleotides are TGCAGCGTTGAAACAGGGGCCCCCTCCGAGCAGTACTTC. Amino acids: CSVETGAPSEQYF.

The CDR3 DNA follows: TGTGCCAGCTTACAACCCGATCGCGGACGGATTAACTATGGCTACACCTTC. It is translated as CASLQPDRGRINYGYTF. V gene TRBV2 combines with J gene TRBJ1-2; no definite D call. V gave up 8 bases and J gave up 1 base, with 23 bases separating them. CDR3 length: 17 amino acids. Looked up from germline, CDR1 is SNHLY and CDR2 is FYNNEI.

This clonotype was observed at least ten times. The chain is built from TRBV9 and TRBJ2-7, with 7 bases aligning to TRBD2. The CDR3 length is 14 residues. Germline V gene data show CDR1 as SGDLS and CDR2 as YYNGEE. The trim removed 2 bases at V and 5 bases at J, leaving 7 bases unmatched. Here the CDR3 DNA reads TGTGCCAGCAGCGTGGGACTAATTCGAGACGAGCAGTACTTC. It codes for CASSVGLIRDEQYF.

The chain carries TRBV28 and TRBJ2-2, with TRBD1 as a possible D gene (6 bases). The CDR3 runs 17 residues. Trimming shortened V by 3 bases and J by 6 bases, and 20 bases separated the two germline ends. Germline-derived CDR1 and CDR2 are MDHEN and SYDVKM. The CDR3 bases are TGTGCCAGCAGTTTCCTACTCCAGGGGTTTAGGGCCGGGGAGCTGTTTTTT. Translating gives CASSFLLQGFRAGELFF. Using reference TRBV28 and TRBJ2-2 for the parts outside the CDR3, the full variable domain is DVKVTQSSRYLVKRTGEKVFLECVQDMDHENMFWYRQDPGLGLRLIYFSYDVKMKEKGDIPEGYSVSREKKERFSLILESASTNQTSMYLCASSFLLQGFRAGELFFGEGSRLTVL.